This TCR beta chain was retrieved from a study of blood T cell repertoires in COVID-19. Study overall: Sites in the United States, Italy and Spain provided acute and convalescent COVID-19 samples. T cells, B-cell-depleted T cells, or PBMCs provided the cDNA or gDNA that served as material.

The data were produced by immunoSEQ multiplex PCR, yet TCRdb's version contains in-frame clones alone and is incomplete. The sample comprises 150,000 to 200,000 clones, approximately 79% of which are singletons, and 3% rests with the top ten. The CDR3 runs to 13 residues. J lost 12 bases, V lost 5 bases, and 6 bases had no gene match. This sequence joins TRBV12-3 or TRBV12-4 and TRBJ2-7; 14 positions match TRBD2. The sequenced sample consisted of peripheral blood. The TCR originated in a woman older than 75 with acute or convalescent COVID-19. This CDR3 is CASSGTSGSLRYF. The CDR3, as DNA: TGTGCCAGCAGTGGGACTAGCGGGAGTTTACGGTACTTC.